These T cell receptor beta chains were read from a single sample in a study of T cell changes during pregnancy in multiple sclerosis. Data came from immunoSEQ multiplex PCR; TCRdb stores just in-frame clones and leaves some out. The sample yields around 100,000 clones, approximately 90% seen once. Sequencing used peripheral blood, obtained after pregnancy. The receptors were gathered from a female donor with multiple sclerosis, enrolled in a pregnancy study. Both conserved end residues are part of each CDR3. D genes are given only for firm matches. The size field is filled for only some rows; it gives once, few, many or a size class.

V,J,length,size,D,CDR3,DNA
TRBV5-8,TRBJ1-2,11,large,NA,CASSHSYGYTF,TGTGCCAGCAGTCACAGCTATGGCTACACCTTC
TRBV18,TRBJ2-3,13,NA,NA,CASSPPATDTQYF,TGTGCCAGCTCACCACCCGCGACAGATACGCAGTATTTT
TRBV14,TRBJ2-2,15,NA,NA,CASSQEGPNTGELFF,TGTGCCAGCAGCCAAGAGGGGCCTAACACCGGGGAGCTGTTTTTT
TRBV4-1,TRBJ2-1,15,NA,TRBD2,CASSQTSGGYNEQFF,TGCGCCAGCAGCCAGACTAGCGGGGGGTACAATGAGCAGTTCTTC
TRBV2,TRBJ2-1,15,NA,NA,CASSDRQGYYNEQFF,TGTGCCAGCAGTGATAGGCAGGGATACTACAATGAGCAGTTCTTC
TRBV7-6,TRBJ2-5,14,NA,TRBD2,CASSLGPAGETQYF,TGTGCCAGCAGCTTAGGGCCAGCGGGGGAGACCCAGTACTTC
TRBV20-1,TRBJ1-3,11,NA,NA,CSAVSGNTIYF,TGCAGTGCTGTATCTGGAAACACCATATATTTT
TRBV6-4,TRBJ2-2,15,NA,TRBD1,CASSDGDRNTGELFF,TGTGCCAGCAGTGACGGGGACAGAAACACCGGGGAGCTGTTTTTT
TRBV9,TRBJ1-5,14,NA,TRBD1,CASSSRQGDQPQHF,TGTGCCAGCAGCTCACGACAGGGTGATCAGCCCCAGCATTTT
TRBV6-5,TRBJ1-1,15,NA,NA,CASSPAHRLGAGPFF,TGTGCCAGCAGTCCCGCCCACCGGTTGGGGGCCGGGCCTTTCTTT
TRBV2,TRBJ1-4,16,NA,NA,CASTPPRGMSGEKLFF,TGTGCCAGCACCCCTCCTCGGGGAATGTCTGGTGAAAAACTGTTTTTT
TRBV7-7,TRBJ2-5,14,few,NA,CASSPQTGRETQYF,TGTGCTAGCAGCCCGCAGACAGGGAGGGAGACCCAGTACTTC
TRBV14,TRBJ2-5,12,NA,NA,CASSQGGGTQYF,TGTGCCAGCAGCCAAGGAGGCGGGACCCAGTACTTC
TRBV4-2,TRBJ1-5,15,NA,NA,CASSQDLAAGQPQHF,TGTGCCAGCAGCCAAGATTTGGCAGCGGGACAGCCCCAGCATTTT
TRBV27,TRBJ2-3,15,NA,TRBD2,CASSNSGGDLDTQYF,TGTGCCAGCAGTAACAGCGGGGGGGATTTAGATACGCAGTATTTT
TRBV19,TRBJ1-4,15,NA,NA,CASSVIQGGNEKLFF,TGTGCCAGTAGTGTGATACAGGGAGGGAATGAAAAACTGTTTTTT
TRBV9,TRBJ1-1,13,NA,NA,CASSVDPFSEAFF,TGTGCCAGCAGCGTAGATCCCTTTTCCGAAGCTTTCTTT
TRBV10-3,TRBJ2-2,13,NA,NA,CATVGKNTGELFF,TGTGCCACCGTGGGCAAGAACACCGGGGAGCTGTTTTTT
TRBV5-1,TRBJ2-1,16,NA,TRBD1,CASSKADRGVYNEQFF,TGCGCCAGCAGCAAAGCGGACAGGGGCGTCTACAATGAGCAGTTCTTC
TRBV9,TRBJ2-3,15,NA,TRBD1,CASSVVQGASDTQYF,TGTGCCAGCAGCGTAGTACAGGGGGCATCAGATACGCAGTATTTT
TRBV19,TRBJ1-4,15,NA,NA,CASSDYSTTNEKLFF,TGTGCCAGTAGCGACTACAGTACAACTAATGAAAAACTGTTTTTT